The 32 T cell receptor beta chains reported below all come from one sample, sequenced in a study of PD-1 blockade in classical Hodgkin lymphoma. Every single patient, without exception, relapsed after autologous stem cell transplantation, and brentuximab vedotin exposure varied. Here immunoSEQ multiplex PCR was the method, and the copy in TCRdb shows in-frame clones only, minus some. This table has 66,000 or so clones, 71% appearing once. The sequencing here drew on peripheral blood mononuclear cells (PBMCs), taken before the second cycle of nivolumab. These receptors originate from a human donor with classical Hodgkin lymphoma.

On this clone: A much larger clonotype is one base distant, so this may be a read error. This chain uses TRBV28 with TRBJ1-5; D is undetermined. Germline lookup yields CDR1 MDHEN and CDR2 SYDVKM. There are 14 residues in the CDR3. CDR3 nucleotide sequence: TGTGCCAGCAGCACCACCCCTAGCAGTCAGCCCCAGCATTTT. Its translation: CASSTTPSSQPQHF.

The J gene is TRBJ1-1, the V gene TRBV9, with 7 bases matching TRBD1. The V and J ends lost 4 bases and 7 bases, in that order; junction bases with no gene match: 7. CDR1 SGDLS and CDR2 YYNGEE come from the germline V gene. The CDR3 runs 13 residues. This CDR3 is CASSTRQGGEAFF. The CDR3 DNA follows: TGTGCCAGCAGCACGCGACAGGGCGGTGAAGCTTTCTTT.

The chain is built from TRBV16 and TRBJ1-3; D may be TRBD1 (5 bases). Germline V gives CDR1 KGHSY, CDR2 FQNENV. The CDR3 has 13 residues. Trimming shortened V by 4 bases and J by 7 bases, and 11 bases separated the two germline ends. The CDR3 region is CASSRAPGNTIYF. CDR3 DNA: TGTGCCAGCAGCCGGGCCCCAGGGAACACCATATATTTT.

V gene TRBV2 combines with J gene TRBJ1-4; D gene unclear. V was cut by 6 bases and J by 0 bases, with 17 bases left in between. Germline V gene sequence: CDR1 SNHLY, CDR2 FYNNEI. The CDR3 length is 17 residues. The CDR3 coding sequence is TGTGCCAGCAGGCCCCAGGCTCCCTCTGCAACTAATGAAAAACTGTTTTTT. Translated, it gives CASRPQAPSATNEKLFF.

The V call is TRBV27, the J call TRBJ2-7; tentative D call: TRBD2 (7 bases). Trimming took off 8 bases at V and 6 bases at J, with 20 bases between the two ends. CDR1 is MNHEY, CDR2 SMNVEV, per germline (reference sequence). CDR3 length: 14 amino acids. The CDR3 sequence is CASASFGGPGEQYF. CDR3 bases: TGTGCCAGCGCCTCATTCGGGGGGCCCGGCGAGCAGTACTTC.

This chain links TRBV18 with TRBJ2-1; 8 nucleotides align to TRBD2. Germline loops: CDR1 KGHSH, CDR2 LQKENI. The V segment lost 6 bases and the J segment 6 bases; nucleotides outside the gene matches: 10. The CDR3 sequence is 15 residues long. The CDR3 here is CASSSTSGALNEQFF. The DNA of the CDR3 is TGTGCCAGCTCGAGCACTAGCGGAGCCCTCAATGAGCAGTTCTTC.

The rearrangement joins TRBV18 to TRBJ1-2; unclear D gene. Trimming left V 0 bases short and J 5 bases short, with 13 bases between. Germline-derived CDR1 and CDR2 are KGHSH and LQKENI. This CDR3 is 15 amino acids long. Here the CDR3 reads CASSPPVGLGYGYTF. CDR3 coding DNA: TGTGCCAGCTCACCACCGGTCGGGTTAGGGTATGGCTACACCTTC.

This chain joins TRBV7-3 and TRBJ2-2, with 9 bases that match TRBD1. V shed 5 bases and J 5 bases; nucleotides not matched to a gene: 3. This CDR3 spans 14 amino acids. CDR1 is SGHTA and CDR2 is FQGTGA in the germline V gene. The CDR3 sequence is CASSPTGGTGELFF. The CDR3 DNA reads as TGTGCCAGCAGCCCGACAGGGGGAACCGGGGAGCTGTTTTTT.

The chain joins TRBV5-1 to TRBJ2-7; no reliable D call. The germline V gene encodes CDR1 SGHRS and CDR2 YFSETQ. Trimming pared 0 bases from V and 2 bases from J, leaving 6 bases between. The CDR3 covers 13 residues. In DNA form, the CDR3 reads TGCGCCAGCAGCTTGGACTGGCCCTACGAGCAGTACTTC. Residues: CASSLDWPYEQYF.

There are a few counts of this clone. The rearrangement links TRBV6-1 to TRBJ2-7; TRBD1 agrees at 7 bases. Germline-derived CDR1 and CDR2 are MNHNS and SASEGT. V trimming: 8 bases; J trimming: 6 bases; junction bases outside the gene matches: 4. The CDR3 extends over 11 amino acids. CDR3 sequence reads: CASRDRSEQYF. In DNA form, the CDR3 reads TGTGCCAGCCGGGACAGAAGCGAGCAGTACTTC.

The chain links TRBV7-2 to TRBJ2-5, with TRBD2 matching 9 bases. Looked up from germline, CDR1 is SGHTA and CDR2 is FQGNSA. J was trimmed by 3 bases and V by 4 bases; bases with no gene match: 9. The length of the CDR3 is 16 residues. CDR3 nucleotides: TGTGCCAGCAGCTGGAGGGGAGCGGGAGGAGAAGAGACCCAGTACTTC. This encodes CASSWRGAGGEETQYF. Full variable domain (missing parts from reference TRBV7-2 and TRBJ2-5): GAGVSQSPSNKVTEKGKDVELRCDPISGHTALYWYRQSLGQGLEFLIYFQGNSAPDKSGLPSDRFSAERTGGSVSTLTIQRTQQEDSAVYLCASSWRGAGGEETQYFGPGTRLLVL.

As DNA, the CDR3 is TGCGCCAGCAGCTTTGGACAGGGGGGCCCTGAGCAGTTCTTC. As protein: CASSFGQGGPEQFF. The chain joins TRBV5-1 to TRBJ2-1; 10 bases line up with TRBD1. Germline-derived CDR1 and CDR2 are SGHRS and YFSETQ. Losses at the gene ends were 2 bases for V and 9 bases for J; bases not matched to a gene: 5. CDR3 size: 14 residues.

The chain combines TRBV5-1 with TRBJ1-1; possibly TRBD1 for D (5 bases). This CDR3 spans 17 amino acids. Germline CDR1 reads SGHRS; CDR2 reads YFSETQ. V dropped 5 bases and J dropped 0 bases, with 20 bases sitting between them. The CDR3 coding sequence is TGCGCCAGCAGTCCTACAGGCCGAGGGCGTTTGAACACTGAAGCTTTCTTT. As protein: CASSPTGRGRLNTEAFF.

The chain carries TRBV11-3 and TRBJ2-1, with TRBD2 identical over 7 bases. The CDR3 spans 19 residues. Germline V lookup: CDR1 SGHNT, CDR2 YENEEA. V shed 6 bases, J shed 2 bases, and the junction held 19 bases outside the gene matches. Here the CDR3 DNA reads TGTGCCAGCAGTCAAGACGGCAATAGCGGGTATAGGGCCTACAATGAGCAGTTCTTC. Its protein product is CASSQDGNSGYRAYNEQFF.

This clone was picked up a small number of times. The rearrangement uses TRBV7-3 and TRBJ2-3; 7 bases are shared with TRBD1. The CDR3 has 14 residues. The germline V gene has CDR1 SGHTA and CDR2 FQGTGA. J lost 2 bases, V lost 5 bases, and 4 bases had no gene match. The CDR3 DNA sequence: TGTGCCAGCAGCGAGGGACAGTCCACAGATACGCAGTATTTT. Translation: CASSEGQSTDTQYF.

The chain has TRBV19 and TRBJ1-1, with D hard to call. Per the germline V gene, CDR1 is LNHDA and CDR2 is SQIVND (reference sequence). CDR3 length equals 13 residues. Between the trimmed V and J ends, which lost 3 bases and 8 bases, there was a span of 13 bases. The CDR3 region is CASSIRAEFEAFF. The CDR3 nucleotides read TGTGCCAGTAGTATTCGGGCGGAATTCGAAGCTTTCTTT.

This chain connects TRBV7-2 to TRBJ2-7, with 7 bases that match TRBD1. The CDR3 consists of 15 residues. The germline CDR1 and CDR2 sequences are SGHTA and FQGNSA. V shed 5 bases and J 5 bases; nucleotides not matched to a gene: 12. CDR3 protein: CASSDPHRGHDEQYF. The CDR3 coding sequence is TGTGCCAGCAGCGACCCTCACAGGGGTCACGACGAGCAGTACTTC.

V and J are TRBV6-5 and TRBJ1-5; the D is unclear. V gave up 5 bases and J gave up 8 bases, with 13 bases separating them. Germline V gene sequence: CDR1 MNHEY, CDR2 SVGAGI. The CDR3 sequence is 13 residues long. The CDR3 DNA sequence: TGTGCCAGCAGTGATAATTTGGTGGAGCCCCAGCATTTT. Its protein product is CASSDNLVEPQHF.

The rearrangement joins TRBV2 to TRBJ1-1, with D possibly being TRBD1 (5 bases). Germline assignment: CDR1 SNHLY and CDR2 FYNNEI. The CDR3 spans 11 residues. V was pared by 4 bases and J by 7 bases, with 7 bases between. The CDR3 is CASSGGSEAFF. DNA for the CDR3: TGTGCCAGCAGTGGGGGCAGTGAAGCTTTCTTT. Based on the CDR3 plus reference TRBV2 and TRBJ1-1, the full variable domain is EPEVTQTPSHQVTQMGQEVILRCVPISNHLYFYWYRQILGQKVEFLVSFYNNEISEKSEIFDDQFSVERPDGSNFTLKIRSTKLEDSAMYFCASSGGSEAFFGQGTRLTVV.

The chain couples TRBV7-9 to TRBJ2-1, with TRBD1 as a possible D gene (7 bases). The germline V gene encodes CDR1 SEHNR and CDR2 FQNEAQ (reference sequence). V was cut by 10 bases and J by 6 bases, with 13 bases left in between. This CDR3 is 12 amino acids long. As DNA, the CDR3 is TGTGCCATCGACAGGGAGGCCAATGAGCAGTTCTTC. Translated: CAIDREANEQFF.

The chain has TRBV6-5 and TRBJ2-2; a possible D gene is TRBD1 (6 bases). CDR1 MNHEY and CDR2 SVGAGI come from the germline V gene. V was shortened by 2 bases and J by 5 bases, with 6 bases between the two germline ends. This CDR3 comprises 13 residues. Written as DNA, the CDR3 is TGTGCCAGCAGTTACACAGGGACCGGGGAGCTGTTTTTT. As protein: CASSYTGTGELFF.

This clone came up many times. This chain connects TRBV11-2 to TRBJ1-2, with a possible D match to TRBD1 (6 bases). Between the trimmed V and J ends, which lost 1 base and 6 bases, there was a span of 18 bases. Germline V gene lookup returns CDR1 SGHAT and CDR2 FQNNGV. CDR3 size: 16 residues. The CDR3 DNA reads as TGTGCCAGCAGCTTAGCGCAGGTTGCAGGGGAAGATGGCTACACCTTC. Protein: CASSLAQVAGEDGYTF.

The chain couples TRBV7-3 to TRBJ2-3; tentatively, D is TRBD2 (7 bases). This CDR3 region has 15 residues. V shed 2 bases and J shed 2 bases, with 11 bases lying between them. Germline V gene data show CDR1 as SGHTA and CDR2 as FQGTGA. In DNA, the CDR3 is TGTGCCAGCAGCTTACCGGGGGGCCCCACAGATACGCAGTATTTT. Protein product: CASSLPGGPTDTQYF.

This clone was found a few times. The chain couples TRBV7-9 to TRBJ2-3; D might be TRBD2 (5 bases). V was pared by 4 bases and J by 2 bases, with 13 bases between. The CDR3 sequence is 15 residues long. Germline CDR1 is SEHNR and CDR2 is FQNEAQ (reference sequence). The CDR3, as DNA: TGTGCCAGCAGCTCCCGAGGGTCTAACACAGATACGCAGTATTTT. Protein: CASSSRGSNTDTQYF.

The CDR3: CASSVDGTTYEQYF. The CDR3, as DNA: TGTGCCAGCAGCGTAGACGGGACTACCTACGAGCAGTACTTC. The chain combines TRBV9 with TRBJ2-7; 7 positions agree with TRBD2. Per germline, CDR1 SGDLS and CDR2 YYNGEE. There are 14 residues in the CDR3. With 0 bases clipped from V and 2 bases from J, the junction kept 2 bases outside the gene matches.

V is TRBV25-1 and J is TRBJ1-2; D is ambiguous. Trimming removed 4 bases at V and 4 bases at J, with 4 bases between. From germline, CDR1 is MGHDK and CDR2 SYGVNS. The CDR3 covers 11 residues. In DNA form, the CDR3 reads TGTGCCAGCAGTGCGGTCTATGGCTACACCTTC. Its protein is CASSAVYGYTF.

The chain carries TRBV2 and TRBJ2-1, with D maybe TRBD2 (6 bases). From germline, CDR1 is SNHLY and CDR2 FYNNEI. Trimming cost V 6 bases and J 6 bases, with 15 bases left between them. The CDR3 length is 14 residues. CDR3 residues: CASSHSRGFNEQFF. For the CDR3, the DNA is TGTGCCAGCAGCCATTCCCGGGGGTTCAATGAGCAGTTCTTC.

This clone was recorded a few times. The J gene is TRBJ1-4, the V gene TRBV10-3; D remains ambiguous. Trimming pared 0 bases from V and 4 bases from J, leaving 9 bases between. The CDR3 has 15 amino acids. CDR1 and CDR2 (germline): ENHRY, SYGVKD. The CDR3 reads CAISESRVGNEKLFF. Here the CDR3 DNA reads TGTGCCATCAGTGAGTCGAGGGTCGGTAATGAAAAACTGTTTTTT.

V is TRBV19 and J is TRBJ1-1; 8 positions agree with TRBD1. Trimming removed 5 bases from V and 4 bases from J; junction bases left unmatched: 12. Germline lookup yields CDR1 LNHDA and CDR2 SQIVND (reference sequence). This CDR3 region has 16 residues. CDR3: CASSDIWTGRATEAFF. The CDR3 region has the DNA TGTGCCAGTAGTGATATCTGGACAGGGAGGGCCACTGAAGCTTTCTTT.

In this sample, this clone turned up once. The V and J genes are TRBV7-9 and TRBJ2-1; possibly TRBD2 for D (5 bases). With 4 bases removed from V and 3 bases from J, the gap between germline ends came to 16 bases. In germline, CDR1 is SEHNR, CDR2 FQNEAQ (reference sequence). CDR3 length: 16 residues. The CDR3, as DNA: TGTGCCAGCAGCTCCATGGCGGGTCCTCGCTACAATGAGCAGTTCTTC. Residues: CASSSMAGPRYNEQFF. The complete variable domain, with remaining parts taken from reference TRBV7-9 and TRBJ2-1, reads DTGVSQNPRHKITKRGQNVTFRCDPISEHNRLYWYRQTLGQGPEFLTYFQNEAQLEKSRLLSDRFSAERPKGSFSTLEIQRTEQGDSAMYLCASSSMAGPRYNEQFFGPGTRLTVL.

The count of this clone is one. The rearrangement joins TRBV5-1 to TRBJ2-7; no clear D gene. Trimming removed 4 bases at V and 1 base at J, with 18 bases between. The germline V gene encodes CDR1 SGHRS and CDR2 YFSETQ. The CDR3 is 16 residues long. CDR3 DNA sequence: TGCGCCAGCAGCCCGGACGGAATTCTCTTATCCTACGAGCAGTACTTC. It translates to CASSPDGILLSYEQYF.

The chain carries TRBV29-1 and TRBJ1-1, with D hard to call. Germline V CDR1 and CDR2: SQVTM, ANQGSEA. The V gene lost 6 bases and the J gene lost 0 bases, with 8 bases spanning the gap. The CDR3 covers 12 residues. CDR3 region: CSVKVMNTEAFF. The CDR3, as DNA: TGCAGCGTAAAAGTAATGAACACTGAAGCTTTCTTT.